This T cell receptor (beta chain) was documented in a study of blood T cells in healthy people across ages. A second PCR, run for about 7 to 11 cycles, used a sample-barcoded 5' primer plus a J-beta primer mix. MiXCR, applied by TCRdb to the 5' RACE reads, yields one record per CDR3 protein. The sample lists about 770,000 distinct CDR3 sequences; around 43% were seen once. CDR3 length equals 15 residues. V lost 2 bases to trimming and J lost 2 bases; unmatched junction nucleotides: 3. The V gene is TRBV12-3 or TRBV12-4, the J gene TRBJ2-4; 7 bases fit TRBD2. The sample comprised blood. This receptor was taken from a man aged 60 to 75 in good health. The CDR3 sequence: CASSLLGGPKNIQYF. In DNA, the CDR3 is TGTGCCAGCAGTTTACTGGGAGGGCCCAAAAACATTCAGTACTTC.